Presented here are 12 T cell receptor beta chains from one specimen sequenced in a study of CD8+ T cells in alopecia areata. In each case, RNA was isolated and then reverse transcribed into cDNA as the sequencing template. Libraries were prepared by immunoSEQ multiplex PCR; TCRdb keeps only in-frame clonotypes and omits some of them. The repertoire has 110,000 to 150,000 clones, roughly 58% of them found once; the top ten carry 30% to 45%. Specimen: CD8+ T cells sorted from blood. The receptor set was obtained from a human donor in good health.

This clone turned up a few times. Within the sample, other DNA sequences also encode this same CDR3. The chain recombines TRBV7-9 with TRBJ2-7; D is ambiguous. The CDR3 is 12 residues long. Germline V gene sequence: CDR1 SEHNR, CDR2 FQNEAQ (reference sequence). Trimming stripped 3 bases from V and 0 bases from J, with 3 bases between. DNA of the CDR3: TGTGCCAGCAGCTTTAGCTCCTACGAGCAGTACTTC. Amino acid sequence: CASSFSSYEQYF. The whole variable domain, filled in from reference TRBV7-9 and TRBJ2-7, reads DTGVSQNPRHKITKRGQNVTFRCDPISEHNRLYWYRQTLGQGPEFLTYFQNEAQLEKSRLLSDRFSAERPKGSFSTLEIQRTEQGDSAMYLCASSFSSYEQYFGPGTRLTVT.

The rearrangement uses TRBV27 and TRBJ2-2; 10 nucleotides agree with TRBD2. There are 15 residues in the CDR3. The junction had 9 bases not matched to a gene; V was cut back by 7 bases and J by 7 bases. CDR1 and CDR2 from the germline V gene are MNHEY and SMNVEV (reference sequence). CDR3 nucleotide sequence: TGTGCCAGCACGGTGCTAGCGGGAGTGGGCGGGGAGCTGTTTTTT. Its protein is CASTVLAGVGGELFF.

V is TRBV5-6 and J is TRBJ1-2; weak D call: TRBD1 (5 bases). Trimming pared 4 bases from V and 7 bases from J, leaving 14 bases between. Germline loops: CDR1 SGHDT, CDR2 YYEEEE. The CDR3 has 13 residues. CDR3 nucleotides: TGTGCCAGCAGCCTGTACCCGGGGGGTGGCTACACCTTC. Its protein is CASSLYPGGGYTF.

This chain links TRBV29-1 with TRBJ1-2; no definite D call. The CDR3 consists of 11 residues. CDR1 SQVTM and CDR2 ANQGSEA come from the germline V gene. V lost 4 bases and J 4 bases, leaving 7 bases between the germline ends. The CDR3 spells CSVVGVYGYTF. CDR3 coding DNA: TGCAGCGTTGTGGGTGTCTATGGCTACACCTTC.

The gene calls are TRBV7-8 and TRBJ2-1, with D tentatively TRBD2 (6 bases). The V gene's germline CDR1 is SGHVS and CDR2 FQNEAQ. V lost 5 bases and J lost 4, with 12 bases in between. The CDR3 loop spans 14 amino acids. This CDR3 reads CASSVNGGYNEQFF. DNA of the CDR3: TGTGCCAGCAGCGTGAACGGGGGATACAATGAGCAGTTCTTC.

The sample holds a few counts of this clone. The chain is built from TRBV7-8 and TRBJ2-7, with a possible D match to TRBD2 (5 bases). Looked up from germline, CDR1 is SGHVS and CDR2 is FQNEAQ. There are 14 residues in the CDR3. Trimming shortened V by 5 bases and J by 2 bases, and 13 bases separated the two germline ends. CDR3 coding DNA: TGTGCCAGCAGCCCCCGGGAAGGGACCTACGAGCAGTACTTC. It is translated as CASSPREGTYEQYF.

The rearrangement joins TRBV13 to TRBJ2-2, with TRBD1 matching 7 bases. Germline V CDR1 and CDR2: PRHDT, FYEKMQ (reference sequence). This CDR3 has 16 amino acids. Trimming removed 1 base from V and 2 bases from J; junction bases left unmatched: 4. The CDR3 loop is CASSLAQGSNTGELFF. The CDR3 coding sequence is TGTGCCAGCAGCTTAGCACAGGGGTCCAACACCGGGGAGCTGTTTTTT.

The J gene is TRBJ2-7, the V gene TRBV9, with D tentatively TRBD1 (6 bases). The germline V gene has CDR1 SGDLS and CDR2 YYNGEE. This CDR3 has 15 amino acids. V was clipped by 4 bases and J by 6 bases, with 20 bases between them. The CDR3 nucleotides are TGTGCCAGCAGCCCAAACAGGGACAACTTCGGCGAGCAGTACTTC. This gives the protein CASSPNRDNFGEQYF.

This chain links TRBV4-2 with TRBJ2-7; the match to TRBD2 covers 15 bases. CDR1 is LGHNA, CDR2 YNFKEQ, per germline. This CDR3 is built from 15 residues. The V gene end was trimmed by 3 bases and the J gene end by 6 bases; junction bases not matched to a gene: 3. The chain's CDR3 is CASSQSGLAGGEQYF. The CDR3 nucleotides are TGTGCCAGCAGCCAGTCGGGACTAGCGGGAGGCGAGCAGTACTTC.

Written as DNA, the CDR3 is TGTGCCACCAGCAGTGATAAACTGGATGAAGCTTTCTTT. It translates to CATSSDKLDEAFF. This chain uses TRBV15 with TRBJ1-1, with no clear D. This CDR3 comprises 13 residues. The V end was cut by 3 bases, the J end by 7 bases, with 12 bases between. CDR1 and CDR2 from the germline V gene are LNHNV and YYDKDF (reference sequence).

This chain links TRBV5-1 with TRBJ2-4, with TRBD1 identical over 7 bases. V trimming: 4 bases; J trimming: 4 bases; junction bases outside the gene matches: 2. CDR3 length: 13 residues. The V gene's germline CDR1 is SGHRS and CDR2 YFSETQ. CDR3 sequence (DNA): TGCGCCAGCAGCCCGGGACAGAAAAACATTCAGTACTTC. It yields the protein CASSPGQKNIQYF.

In this sample, this clone turned up a few times. Other DNA sequences in the same sample also yield this CDR3. V gene TRBV29-1 combines with J gene TRBJ2-7; D may be TRBD2 (6 bases). V was clipped by 3 bases and J by 4 bases, with 10 bases between them. Germline V gives CDR1 SQVTM, CDR2 ANQGSEA. The CDR3 runs 12 residues. CDR3 DNA sequence: TGCAGCGTTGACTTGGGGGGATACGAGCAGTACTTC. It is translated as CSVDLGGYEQYF.